Listed below are T cell receptor beta chains from one sample, sequenced in a study of cytomegalovirus exposure and HLA in healthy donors. Only in-frame clones appear in the TCRdb table, and some are missing; sequencing was by immunoSEQ multiplex PCR. The sample comprises 180,000 or so clones, 9.5% of which are singletons, and approximately 1.4% rests with the top ten. Sequencing was performed on PBMCs. The receptor set was obtained from a young woman in good health and CMV-seropositive. CDR3s include the opening cysteine and the closing phenylalanine or tryptophan. D genes are given only for firm matches. Clone size, where shown, is once, few, many, or a class for clones that have expanded.

V	size	J	D	DNA	CDR3
TRBV6-5	few	TRBJ1-1	TRBD1	TGTGCCAGCAGTTACTCGAGCTCGGGACAGGGGACTGAAGCTTTCTTT	CASSYSSSGQGTEAFF
TRBV5-1	few	TRBJ1-1	-	TGCGCCAGCAGCTTGCGGGGTTCGGGTGAAGCTTTCTTT	CASSLRGSGEAFF
TRBV2	few	TRBJ1-2	TRBD1	TGTGCCAGCAGGGGACAGGGGTCATCGCGTGGCTACACCTTC	CASRGQGSSRGYTF
TRBV5-6	few	TRBJ2-7	-	TGTGCCAGCAGCTCATCTCGGAGAAAAAACTCCTACGAGCAGTACTTC	CASSSSRRKNSYEQYF
TRBV27	-	TRBJ1-4	-	TGTGCCAGCAGTCCTTCCGGGACTGATGAAAAACTGTTTTTT	CASSPSGTDEKLFF
TRBV7-3	few	TRBJ2-7	-	TGTGCCAGCAGCTTATCGCACAGCTACGAGCAGTACTTC	CASSLSHSYEQYF
TRBV9	-	TRBJ2-7	TRBD2	TGTGCCAGCAGCTTAAGCGGGAGACGGGGCGAGCAGTACTTC	CASSLSGRRGEQYF
TRBV29-1	-	TRBJ1-2	TRBD1	TGCAGCGTGATCCTGGGACAGCCATATGGCTACACCTTC	CSVILGQPYGYTF
TRBV15	-	TRBJ2-7	TRBD2	TGTGCCACCAGCCCGGGACTAGCAAGAGGTGAGCAGTACTTC	CATSPGLARGEQYF
TRBV21-1	-	TRBJ1-1	-	TGTGCCAGCAGCGGCCGACAGGTTCGGGGCACTGAAGCTTTCTTT	CASSGRQVRGTEAFF
TRBV2	few	TRBJ2-7	-	TGTGCCAGCACCAGGGAAAGTGGATCCGAGCAGTACTTC	CASTRESGSEQYF
TRBV27	-	TRBJ2-3	-	TGTGCCAGCAGTTTATTGGCGGGGGCTAGCACAGATACGCAGTATTTT	CASSLLAGASTDTQYF
TRBV5-4	few	TRBJ1-1	-	TGTGCCAGCAATAAAGTGCGGGGGTCCACTGAAGCTTTCTTT	CASNKVRGSTEAFF
TRBV6-5	-	TRBJ2-2	TRBD1	TGTGCCAGCACCTACAGGGGGGACACCGGGGAGCTGTTTTTT	CASTYRGDTGELFF
TRBV11-3	once	TRBJ2-3	TRBD2	TGTGCCAGCAGCTTACTGGGAGGGGGCACAGATACGCAGTATTTT	CASSLLGGGTDTQYF
TRBV30	-	TRBJ2-3	TRBD2	TGTGCCTGGGCTCGTTTGGGGGGAGGGATGGATACGCAGTATTTT	CAWARLGGGMDTQYF
TRBV15	-	TRBJ1-2	-	TGTGCCACCAGCCGGCGGCCCTATGGCTACACCTTC	CATSRRPYGYTF
TRBV29-1	-	TRBJ2-7	TRBD1	TGCAGCGTTGCAGACAGGGGCTACGAGCAGTACTTC	CSVADRGYEQYF
TRBV21-1	-	TRBJ2-1	-	TGTGCCAGCAGCAAAGCGAATGGACTAGCGCGATCCTACAATGAGCAGTTCTTC	CASSKANGLARSYNEQFF
TRBV2	-	TRBJ1-4	-	TGTGCCAGCAGCGGGGGGGGAGCAGCGGAAAAACTGTTTTTT	CASSGGGAAEKLFF
TRBV27	few	TRBJ1-2	-	TGTGCCAGCGCACGGACACAGGGATTGGGGGGCTACACCTTC	CASARTQGLGGYTF
TRBV4-1	-	TRBJ2-7	TRBD1	TGCGCCAGCAGCCAACCTTCCGGGACAGGGTTTTCCTACGAGCAGTACTTC	CASSQPSGTGFSYEQYF
TRBV30	few	TRBJ2-1	-	TGTGCCTGGAGCTTTGCGGTCAATGAGCAGTTCTTC	CAWSFAVNEQFF
TRBV7-9	few	TRBJ2-7	TRBD2	TGTGCCAGCAGCTTAGAGGGAGGAGCGGGAGGGCTCTCCTACGAGCAGTACTTC	CASSLEGGAGGLSYEQYF
TRBV5-1	-	TRBJ2-1	TRBD2	TGCGCCAGCAGCTTTACTAGCGGATATTACAATGAGCAGTTCTTC	CASSFTSGYYNEQFF
TRBV29-1	-	TRBJ2-3	TRBD1	TGCAGCGTTGGGGTAGGGGGCACGGGAGATACGCAGTATTTT	CSVGVGGTGDTQYF
TRBV7-9	-	TRBJ2-1	-	TGTGCCAGCAGCTCACGAGCGTACGGGACTGGGAGCCATGAGCAGTTCTTC	CASSSRAYGTGSHEQFF
TRBV11-3	few	TRBJ2-3	-	TGTGCCAGCAGCTTTACTGCCACAGATACGCAGTATTTT	CASSFTATDTQYF
TRBV19	few	TRBJ1-5	-	TGTGCCAGTCAGGGAGGGCCTGTTTATAGCAATCAGCCCCAGCATTTT	CASQGGPVYSNQPQHF
TRBV11-2	-	TRBJ2-7	TRBD2	TGTGCCAGCAGCATAGGACTAGCGGGTACCTACGAGCAGTACTTC	CASSIGLAGTYEQYF
TRBV11-3	few	TRBJ1-1	-	TGTGCCAGCAGCTTAGACTTCCCGAACACTGAAGCTTTCTTT	CASSLDFPNTEAFF
TRBV25-1	-	TRBJ2-2	-	TGTGCCAGCAGTATTGGACAAACCGGGGAGCTGTTTTTT	CASSIGQTGELFF
TRBV19	-	TRBJ2-7	TRBD1	TGTGCCAGTAGTATCGGGACAGGGGGATCCTACGAGCAGTACTTC	CASSIGTGGSYEQYF
TRBV29-1	few	TRBJ1-2	-	TGCAGCGTTGAAGATCCGGTGGCCCCAGGCTATGGCTACACCTTC	CSVEDPVAPGYGYTF
TRBV30	few	TRBJ2-7	-	TGTGCCTGCCTTACGGAGGACGGTGGCTACGAGCAGTACTTC	CACLTEDGGYEQYF
TRBV4-1	-	TRBJ1-1	-	TGCGCCAGCAGCCCACTCGGGATATCGAACACTGAAGCTTTCTTT	CASSPLGISNTEAFF
TRBV18	few	TRBJ2-1	TRBD2	TGTGCCAGCTCACCGCTAGCGGGAGGAGGGTTCTTC	CASSPLAGGGFF
TRBV6-5	-	TRBJ2-7	TRBD1	TGTGCCAGCAGACTGGGACAGGGCCCTGCCGAGCAGTACTTC	CASRLGQGPAEQYF
TRBV9	few	TRBJ1-1	TRBD1	TGTGCCAGCAGCCTACAGGGGTCTGAAGCTTTCTTT	CASSLQGSEAFF
TRBV13	few	TRBJ2-7	-	TGTGCCAGCAGCTTAGGCCCCCGGGACGAGCAGTACTTC	CASSLGPRDEQYF
TRBV15	few	TRBJ1-4	-	TGTGCCACCAGCAGAGATACGGGATCAACTAATGAAAAACTGTTTTTT	CATSRDTGSTNEKLFF